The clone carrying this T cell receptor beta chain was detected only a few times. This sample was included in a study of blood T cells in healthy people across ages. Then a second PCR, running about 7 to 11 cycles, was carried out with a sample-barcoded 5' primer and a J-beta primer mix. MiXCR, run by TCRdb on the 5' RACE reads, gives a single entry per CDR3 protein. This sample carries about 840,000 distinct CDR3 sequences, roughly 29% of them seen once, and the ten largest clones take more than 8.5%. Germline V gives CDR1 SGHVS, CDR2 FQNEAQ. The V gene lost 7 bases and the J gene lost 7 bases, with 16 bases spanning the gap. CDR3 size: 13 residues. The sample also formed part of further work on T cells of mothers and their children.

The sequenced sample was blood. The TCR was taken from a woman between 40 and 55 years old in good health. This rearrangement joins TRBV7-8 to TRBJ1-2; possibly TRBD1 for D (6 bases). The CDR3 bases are TGTGCCAGCATCGAGGGGGGCGTAGGTGGCTACACCTTC. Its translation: CASIEGGVGGYTF.